A single T cell receptor (beta chain) is shown here with its context. This sample is drawn from a study of T cell responses to AZD1222 COVID-19 vaccine. The CDR3 has 11 amino acids. The V gene lost 9 bases and the J gene lost 8 bases, with 10 bases spanning the gap. Germline-derived CDR1 and CDR2 are ENHRY and SYGVKD. Some clones are missing from TCRdb's copy, which holds only in-frame ones; the method was immunoSEQ multiplex PCR. This table has 150,000 to 200,000 clones, about 92% appearing once. The sequences come from peripheral blood, collected on day 0 of AZD1222 vaccination. The receptor was isolated from an adult in good health. This chain joins TRBV10-3 and TRBJ2-2; D is undetermined. The CDR3, as DNA: TGTGCCATAACCCCGGGTGGGGAGCTGTTTTTT. Translated: CAITPGGELFF.